Each of the 15 T cell receptor beta chains below was sequenced from the same sample in a study of cytomegalovirus exposure and HLA in healthy donors. The PCR made use of 60 Vbeta and 13 Jbeta primers. Clones were read by immunoSEQ multiplex PCR, and TCRdb kept only the in-frame ones, dropping some. The sample yields 140,000 or so clones, roughly 86% seen once. Sequencing was carried out using PBMCs. These receptors all stem from a woman aged 40 to 50 in good health and CMV-seronegative.

V usage is TRBV28 and J usage is TRBJ2-1; 9 bases line up with TRBD1. Germline values: CDR1 MDHEN, CDR2 SYDVKM. This CDR3 is built from 13 residues. V shed 10 bases, J shed 4 bases, and the junction held 5 bases outside the gene matches. CDR3 nucleotides: TGTGCCACGCACAGGGGGCAATACAATGAGCAGTTCTTC. This translates into CATHRGQYNEQFF.

Here the CDR3 reads CASKERREAETQYF. Written as DNA, the CDR3 is TGTGCCAGCAAAGAACGGCGGGAGGCGGAGACCCAGTACTTC. This chain joins TRBV2 and TRBJ2-5, with TRBD2 matching 8 bases. The germline CDR1 and CDR2 sequences are SNHLY and FYNNEI. This CDR3 spans 14 amino acids. Trimming cost V 7 bases and J 5 bases; bases outside gene matches: 9.

The rearrangement joins TRBV11-2 to TRBJ2-7, with D possibly TRBD1 on 6 matching bases. There are 13 residues in the CDR3. Germline V lookup: CDR1 SGHAT, CDR2 FQNNGV. V was trimmed by 4 bases and J by 4 bases, leaving 11 bases between them. The CDR3 DNA reads as TGTGCCAGCAGCTCGCCCCAGGGGTACGAGCAGTACTTC. Protein product: CASSSPQGYEQYF.

The chain links TRBV4-1 to TRBJ1-4; TRBD1 is a possible D gene (5 bases). Trimming cost V 1 base and J 4 bases, with 13 bases left between them. Germline lookup yields CDR1 MGHRA and CDR2 YSYEKL. The CDR3 runs to 16 residues. Here the CDR3 DNA reads TGCGCCAGCAGCCAAGGCGGGGCGGGGATTAATGAAAAACTGTTTTTT. Amino acid sequence: CASSQGGAGINEKLFF.

V usage is TRBV29-1 and J usage is TRBJ1-2, with 7 bases fitting TRBD1. The V and J ends lost 8 bases and 8 bases, in that order; junction bases with no gene match: 17. This CDR3 has 14 amino acids. In germline, CDR1 is SQVTM, CDR2 ANQGSEA. The CDR3, as DNA: TGCAGCCTCAGAACCGGGCAAAGGACAGGAGGCTACACCTTC. It translates to CSLRTGQRTGGYTF.

The genes are TRBV2 and TRBJ2-3; the D is unclear. The CDR3 is 14 residues long. V was shortened by 7 bases and J by 4 bases, with 15 bases between the two germline ends. CDR1 SNHLY and CDR2 FYNNEI come from the germline V gene. The CDR3 nucleotides read TGTGCCAGCAATTACGCCGGTTCGGCAGATACGCAGTATTTT. Its translation: CASNYAGSADTQYF.

The chain couples TRBV18 to TRBJ1-3; D possibly corresponds to TRBD1 (5 bases). This CDR3 spans 13 amino acids. V was cut by 3 bases and J by 4 bases, with 7 bases left in between. Per the germline V gene, CDR1 is KGHSH and CDR2 is LQKENI. The CDR3 region has the DNA TGTGCCAGCTCACCGGGACTCGGAAACACCATATATTTT. As protein: CASSPGLGNTIYF. Complete variable domain (other parts from reference TRBV18 and TRBJ1-3): NAGVMQNPRHLVRRRGQEARLRCSPMKGHSHVYWYRQLPEEGLKFMVYLQKENIIDESGMPKERFSAEFPKEGPSILRIQQVVRGDSAAYFCASSPGLGNTIYFGEGSWLTVV.

The chain employs TRBV4-3 and TRBJ1-1, with D perhaps matching TRBD1 (5 bases). CDR3 length equals 13 residues. Trimming shortened V by 4 bases and J by 1 base, and 7 bases separated the two germline ends. Germline CDR1 and CDR2: LGHNA and YSLEER. The CDR3 loop is CASSPDTNTEAFF. CDR3 DNA sequence: TGCGCCAGCAGCCCGGACACGAACACTGAAGCTTTCTTT.

This rearrangement joins TRBV5-1 to TRBJ2-5; 9 bases line up with TRBD1. The length of the CDR3 is 16 residues. Germline values: CDR1 SGHRS, CDR2 YFSETQ. V gave up 4 bases and J gave up 0 bases; unmatched junction bases: 7. CDR3 DNA sequence: TGCGCCAGCAGCGCCACCGGGACAGGGTACCAAGAGACCCAGTACTTC. Translated, it gives CASSATGTGYQETQYF. Full variable domain (rest looked up from reference TRBV5-1 and TRBJ2-5): KAGVTQTPRYLIKTRGQQVTLSCSPISGHRSVSWYQQTPGQGLQFLFEYFSETQRNKGNFPGRFSGRQFSNSRSEMNVSTLELGDSALYLCASSATGTGYQETQYFGPGTRLLVL.

This clone was recorded once. The rearrangement joins TRBV11-2 to TRBJ1-5, with D maybe TRBD1 (5 bases). CDR3 length equals 15 residues. The V and J ends lost 5 bases and 3 bases respectively, with 14 bases between them. In germline, CDR1 is SGHAT, CDR2 FQNNGV. CDR3 region: CASSPERDSNQPQHF. CDR3 sequence (DNA): TGTGCCAGCAGCCCCGAGCGGGACTCCAATCAGCCCCAGCATTTT.

This clone was counted only a few times. The chain carries TRBV5-1 and TRBJ2-1; 8 nucleotides line up with TRBD2. Trimming at V came to 4 bases and at J to 7 bases, leaving 13 bases not matched to a gene. Germline V CDR1 and CDR2: SGHRS, YFSETQ. The CDR3 extends over 16 amino acids. CDR3 loop: CASSVSLGGRNNEQFF. Written as DNA, the CDR3 is TGCGCCAGCAGCGTATCACTTGGCGGGAGGAATAATGAGCAGTTCTTC.

V usage is TRBV29-1 and J usage is TRBJ2-5; 8 bases align to TRBD1. The CDR3 runs 13 residues. CDR1 is SQVTM and CDR2 is ANQGSEA in the germline V gene. V gave up 5 bases and J gave up 5 bases; unmatched junction bases: 7. The CDR3, as DNA: TGCAGCGTTTCCCAGGGGGCACGGGAGACCCAGTACTTC. Protein sequence: CSVSQGARETQYF.

The chain employs TRBV7-9 and TRBJ2-2; the match to TRBD1 covers 9 bases. Germline V gene data show CDR1 as SEHNR and CDR2 as FQNEAQ (reference sequence). The CDR3 totals 17 residues. V lost 5 bases, J lost 6 bases, and 13 bases stayed unmatched. The CDR3 loop reads CASSRDTGGADAGELFF. The CDR3 DNA reads TGTGCCAGCAGCCGAGACACAGGGGGCGCTGACGCCGGGGAGCTGTTTTTT.

This chain joins TRBV6-6 and TRBJ1-1; perhaps TRBD1 as D (5 bases). This CDR3 contains 12 residues. The V and J ends lost 10 bases and 4 bases respectively, with 13 bases between them. The germline V gene encodes CDR1 MNHNY and CDR2 SVGAGI (reference sequence). The CDR3 nucleotides are TGTGCCACAACCCGGCAGGGCACTGAAGCTTTCTTT. This gives the protein CATTRQGTEAFF.

The rearrangement links TRBV19 to TRBJ1-1, with D unresolved. Germline V gene lookup returns CDR1 LNHDA and CDR2 SQIVND (reference sequence). V lost 0 bases and J lost 3, with 5 bases in between. There are 13 residues in the CDR3. CDR3 region: CASSIDRDTEAFF. CDR3 nucleotide sequence: TGTGCCAGTAGTATAGATCGGGACACTGAAGCTTTCTTT.